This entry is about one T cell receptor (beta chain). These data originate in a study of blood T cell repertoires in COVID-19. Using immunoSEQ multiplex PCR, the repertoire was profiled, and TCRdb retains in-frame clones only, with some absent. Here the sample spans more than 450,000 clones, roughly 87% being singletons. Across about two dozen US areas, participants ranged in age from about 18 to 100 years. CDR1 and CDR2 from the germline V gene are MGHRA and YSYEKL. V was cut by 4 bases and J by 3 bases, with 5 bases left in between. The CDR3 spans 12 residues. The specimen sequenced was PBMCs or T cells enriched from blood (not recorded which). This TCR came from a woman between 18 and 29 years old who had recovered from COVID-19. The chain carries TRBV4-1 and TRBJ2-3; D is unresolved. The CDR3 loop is CASSRTTDTQYF. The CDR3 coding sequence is TGCGCCAGCAGCCGAACTACAGATACGCAGTATTTT.